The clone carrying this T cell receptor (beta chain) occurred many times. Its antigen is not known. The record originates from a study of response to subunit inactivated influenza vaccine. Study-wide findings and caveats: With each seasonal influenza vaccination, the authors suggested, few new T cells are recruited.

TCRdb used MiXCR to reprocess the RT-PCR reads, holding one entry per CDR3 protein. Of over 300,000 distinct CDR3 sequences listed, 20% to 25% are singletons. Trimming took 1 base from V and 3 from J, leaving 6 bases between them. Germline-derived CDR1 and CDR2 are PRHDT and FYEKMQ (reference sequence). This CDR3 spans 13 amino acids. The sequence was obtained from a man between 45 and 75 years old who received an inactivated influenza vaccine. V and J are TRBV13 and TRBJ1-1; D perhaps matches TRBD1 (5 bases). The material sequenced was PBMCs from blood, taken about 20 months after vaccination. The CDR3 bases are TGTGCCAGCAGCTTAGAAGGGGACACTGAAGCTTTCTTT. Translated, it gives CASSLEGDTEAFF.